Below, 11 T cell receptor beta chains from the same sample are listed, as sequenced in a study of early T cells in non-severe SARS-CoV-2 infection. Each CDR3 protein is one row after TCRdb ran MiXCR on the 5' RACE reads. The repertoire includes some 66,000 distinct CDR3 sequences, roughly 9% of them detected once, and approximately 3% sits in the top ten. The sample taken for sequencing was whole blood. These TCRs come from an adult who was a healthcare worker with PCR-confirmed SARS-CoV-2 infection or an uninfected control (not recorded which).

V usage is TRBV6-1 and J usage is TRBJ2-1, with TRBD1 identical over 10 bases. The CDR3 has 15 residues. V shed 1 base, J shed 3 bases, and the junction held 0 bases outside the gene matches. Germline loops: CDR1 MNHNS, CDR2 SASEGT. The CDR3 DNA reads TGTGCCAGCAGTGAAGGGACAGGGGGCTACAATGAGCAGTTCTTC. Amino acids: CASSEGTGGYNEQFF.

This clonotype was observed at least ten times. The V gene is TRBV10-3, the J gene TRBJ2-3; 7 nucleotides align to TRBD1. The trim removed 5 bases at V and 6 bases at J, leaving 8 bases unmatched. The germline gives CDR1 ENHRY, CDR2 SYGVKD. The CDR3 spans 14 residues. The DNA for the CDR3 is TGTGCCATCAGTTGGGGACAGCGGACGGATACGCAGTATTTT. It translates to CAISWGQRTDTQYF.

In DNA form, the CDR3 reads TGTGCCAGCAGTTTGGGGACTGAAGCTTTCTTT. This translates into CASSLGTEAFF. The chain recombines TRBV12-3 or TRBV12-4 with TRBJ1-1; D is uncertain. V lost 3 bases and J 5 bases, leaving 4 bases between the germline ends. CDR3 size: 11 residues.

Many counts were recorded for this clonotype. The chain recombines TRBV7-6 with TRBJ2-5, with 12 nucleotides matching TRBD1. This CDR3 spans 16 amino acids. Germline CDR1 reads SGHVS; CDR2 reads FNYEAQ. The V segment lost 0 bases and the J segment 4 bases; nucleotides outside the gene matches: 3. CDR3 in DNA: TGTGCCAGCAGCTTAGCGGGACAGGGGGCCGGAGAGACCCAGTACTTC. Amino acid sequence: CASSLAGQGAGETQYF. Variable domain in full (rest from reference TRBV7-6 and TRBJ2-5): GAGVSQSPRYKVTKRGQDVALRCDPISGHVSLYWYRQALGQGPEFLTYFNYEAQQDKSGLPNDRFSAERPEGSISTLTIQRTEQRDSAMYRCASSLAGQGAGETQYFGPGTRLLVL.

The sample holds many counts of this clonotype. The chain has TRBV30 and TRBJ2-7; 11 bases agree with TRBD2. The trim removed 1 base at V and 6 bases at J, leaving 8 bases unmatched. The germline V gene has CDR1 GTSNPN and CDR2 SVGIG (reference sequence). The CDR3 sequence is 15 residues long. CDR3 DNA: TGTGCCTGGAGTGGGATAGCGGGAGGGCCTGGCGAGCAGTACTTC. As protein: CAWSGIAGGPGEQYF.

This clonotype appeared a few times. The gene calls are TRBV20-1 and TRBJ1-5; 9 nucleotides agree with TRBD1. Germline-derived CDR1 and CDR2 are DFQATT and SNEGSKA (reference sequence). The trim removed 3 bases at V and 0 bases at J, leaving 3 bases unmatched. The CDR3 covers 15 residues. The CDR3: CSASGTGYSNQPQHF. The CDR3, as DNA: TGCAGTGCTAGTGGGACAGGGTATAGCAATCAGCCCCAGCATTTT.

At least ten counts were recorded for this clonotype. The chain combines TRBV5-8 with TRBJ2-7; tentative D call: TRBD1 (6 bases). Trimming removed 6 bases at V and 5 bases at J, with 18 bases between. The CDR3 is 14 amino acids. Germline lookup yields CDR1 SGHTS and CDR2 YDEGEE. The CDR3 here is CASNGKQGFHEQYF. In DNA, the CDR3 is TGTGCCAGCAATGGGAAGCAGGGGTTCCACGAGCAGTACTTC.

This clonotype was picked up many times. This chain joins TRBV29-1 and TRBJ1-1; no definite D call. This CDR3 has 12 amino acids. Germline CDR1 reads SQVTM; CDR2 reads ANQGSEA. The ends were cut back, 7 bases at V and 5 bases at J, with 14 bases in the middle. DNA for the CDR3: TGCAGCGCATCCACCCTCCGGACTGAAGCTTTCTTT. Protein: CSASTLRTEAFF.

This clonotype has at least ten counts. J is TRBJ2-3 and V is TRBV28; D is unclear. The germline CDR1 and CDR2 sequences are MDHEN and SYDVKM. The V end was cut by 2 bases, the J end by 3 bases, with 12 bases between. The CDR3 sequence is 15 residues long. Here the CDR3 reads CASSLAPEQTDTQYF. CDR3 in DNA: TGTGCCAGCAGTTTAGCCCCGGAGCAGACAGATACGCAGTATTTT. Full variable domain (outside the CDR3, taken from reference TRBV28 and TRBJ2-3): DVKVTQSSRYLVKRTGEKVFLECVQDMDHENMFWYRQDPGLGLRLIYFSYDVKMKEKGDIPEGYSVSREKKERFSLILESASTNQTSMYLCASSLAPEQTDTQYFGPGTRLTVL.

The chain carries TRBV5-4 and TRBJ2-1, with TRBD1 as a possible D gene (6 bases). The V gene lost 3 bases and the J gene lost 1 base, with 14 bases spanning the gap. The V gene's germline CDR1 is SGHNT and CDR2 YYREEE (reference sequence). CDR3 length: 16 residues. CDR3 sequence: CASSSKGGESYNEQFF. CDR3 in DNA: TGTGCCAGCAGCTCGAAAGGGGGTGAGTCCTACAATGAGCAGTTCTTC.

This clonotype showed up many times. The rearrangement joins TRBV20-1 to TRBJ2-7; TRBD1 or TRBD2 may be the D gene (6 bases each). Germline V gives CDR1 DFQATT, CDR2 SNEGSKA (reference sequence). The CDR3 is made up of 14 amino acids. The V end lost 1 base, the J end lost 1 base, and 11 bases lay between the germline ends. The CDR3 reads CSARAGGRSYEQYF. CDR3 nucleotides: TGCAGTGCTAGAGCCGGGGGCAGGTCCTACGAGCAGTACTTC.